This T cell receptor beta chain derives from a study of blood T cell repertoires in COVID-19. Assignments of participants to cohorts depended upon their own reported clinical history. Two negative PCRs, clearance, or symptom resolution had been documented for recovered Cohort 3 donors. The CDR3 sequence is 15 residues long. V shed 2 bases and J 3 bases; nucleotides not matched to a gene: 5. Germline V CDR1 and CDR2: SGHVS, FQNEAQ. In the study's own analysis: Estimation of nucleated cell counts was performed using reference gene primer amplification. Produced via immunoSEQ multiplex PCR; TCRdb's table is partial and in-frame only. That table gives V, J and clone size, and the DNA gave D and trimming. The sample yields roughly 200,000 clones, approximately 90% seen once. The sample holds one count of this clone.

The V gene is TRBV7-8, the J gene TRBJ2-7; TRBD2 matches at 9 bases. Input material: PBMCs or T cells enriched from blood (not recorded which). The receptor was isolated from a man aged 30-40 years who had recovered from COVID-19. CDR3 coding DNA: TGTGCCAGCAGCTTAAATCTAGCGGGGATCTACGAGCAGTACTTC. Amino acids: CASSLNLAGIYEQYF.